This T cell receptor (beta chain) emerged from a study of coeliac disease. Overall study findings and caveats: Published gliadin-specific TRB sequences appeared in about 45% of the 18 coeliac samples, 1 of 6 controls. The authors considered this approach unsuitable for unbiased detection of gliadin-specific T cells.

The V end lost 3 bases, the J end lost 13 bases, and 19 bases lay between the germline ends. This CDR3 comprises 14 residues. In germline, CDR1 is GTSNPN, CDR2 SVGIG (reference sequence). As for this clone: Its antigen is currently unknown.

Assay used: immunoSEQ multiplex PCR; TCRdb lists only in-frame clones, some missing. This table holds about 9,400 clones, roughly 71% found once. The chain joins TRBV30 to TRBJ1-6; possibly TRBD1 for D (5 bases). The sequenced sample was lamina propria lymphocytes from the gut. This clonotype was sampled from a woman aged 60-75 years with celiac disease. The CDR3 reads CAWRVVGRKGPLHF. The CDR3 nucleotides read TGTGCCTGGAGAGTCGTAGGGCGAAAGGGGCCCCTCCACTTT. Looking up the rest from reference TRBV30 and TRBJ1-6 gives the full variable domain: SQTIHQWPATLVQPVGSPLSLECTVEGTSNPNLYWYRQAAGRGLQLLFYSVGIGQISSEVPQNLSASRPQDRQFILSSKKLLLSDSGFYLCAWRVVGRKGPLHFGNGTRLTVT.